What follows is one T cell receptor (beta chain) and its context. Assay: immunoSEQ multiplex PCR; the TCRdb copy retains only in-frame clones and omits some. Of about 50,000 clones listed, about 93% are singletons. The data originate from a study of T cell changes during pregnancy in multiple sclerosis. From germline, CDR1 is SNHLY and CDR2 FYNNEI. The CDR3 consists of 16 residues. Trimming removed 0 bases from V and 9 bases from J, with 15 bases in between. The TCR was taken from a female donor with multiple sclerosis, enrolled in a pregnancy study. The sample consisted of CD4+ T cells from peripheral blood mononuclear cells, taken after pregnancy. V gene TRBV2 combines with J gene TRBJ1-6; D is unresolved. CDR3 nucleotide sequence: TGTGCCAGCAGTGAAGCCAGAGGAGGGATGGGTTCACCCCTCCACTTT. The encoded protein is CASSEARGGMGSPLHF.